According to its frequency, the clone carrying this TCR beta chain is large. One tube held mixed TRB-A and TRB-B primer pools for touch-down PCR. TCRdb re-called the multiplex PCR reads, yielding one record per CDR3 amino acid sequence without DNA. This sample's table reports some 5,400 distinct CDR3 sequences. These data belong to a study of T cell clusters in autoimmune cytopenias. The CDR3 has 15 amino acids. Germline CDR1 LNHDA, CDR2 SQIVND (reference sequence). TRB was amplified from approximately 230 ng of peripheral blood genomic DNA per sample. The same sample was also studied in work on T cell repertoires in aging, cancer and after chemotherapy.

Sequenced input: peripheral blood. This clonotype was sampled from a human donor in good health. The chain combines TRBV19 with TRBJ2-3; TCRdb reports TRBD1, a call that lacks DNA to check it against. CDR3 amino acids: CASSTTGSPTDTQYF.